This TCR beta chain was identified during a study of T cell changes during pregnancy in multiple sclerosis. CDR3 length equals 15 residues. CDR1 and CDR2 (germline): MNHEY, SVGAGI. Unmatched junction bases numbered 10, after V lost 8 bases and J lost 4 bases. Using immunoSEQ multiplex PCR, the repertoire was profiled, and TCRdb retains in-frame clones only, with some absent. The sample lists about 42,000 clones, roughly nine tenths occurring once. V gene TRBV6-5 combines with J gene TRBJ2-2; 7 bases map to TRBD2. This TCR came from a female donor with multiple sclerosis, enrolled in a pregnancy study. Material: CD4+ T cells from peripheral blood mononuclear cells, obtained before pregnancy. CDR3 DNA sequence: TGTGCCAGCCGTGGGGAGGGTCCGGGCACCGGGGAGCTGTTTTTT. Protein sequence: CASRGEGPGTGELFF.